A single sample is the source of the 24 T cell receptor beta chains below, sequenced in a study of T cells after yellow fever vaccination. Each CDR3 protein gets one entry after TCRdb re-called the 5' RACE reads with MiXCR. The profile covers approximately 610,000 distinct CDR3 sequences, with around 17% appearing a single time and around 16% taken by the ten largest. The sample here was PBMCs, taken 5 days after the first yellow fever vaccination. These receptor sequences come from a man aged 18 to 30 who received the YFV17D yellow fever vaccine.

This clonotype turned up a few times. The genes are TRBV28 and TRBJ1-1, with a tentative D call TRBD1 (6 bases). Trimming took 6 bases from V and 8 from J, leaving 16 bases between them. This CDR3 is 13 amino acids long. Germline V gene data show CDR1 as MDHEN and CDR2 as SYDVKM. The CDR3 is CASRTGGGREAFF. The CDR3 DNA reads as TGTGCCAGCAGAACCGGAGGGGGGCGGGAAGCTTTCTTT.

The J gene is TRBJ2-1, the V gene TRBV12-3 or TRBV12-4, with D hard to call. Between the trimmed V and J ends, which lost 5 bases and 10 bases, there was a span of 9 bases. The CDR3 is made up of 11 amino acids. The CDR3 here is CASSAIKEQFF. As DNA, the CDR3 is TGTGCCAGCAGTGCTATAAAAGAGCAGTTCTTC.

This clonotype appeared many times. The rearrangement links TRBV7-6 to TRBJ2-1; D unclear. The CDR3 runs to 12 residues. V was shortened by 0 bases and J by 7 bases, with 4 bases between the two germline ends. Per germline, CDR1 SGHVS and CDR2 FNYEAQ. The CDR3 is CASSLAANEQFF. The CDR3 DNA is TGTGCCAGCAGCTTAGCTGCAAATGAGCAGTTCTTC.

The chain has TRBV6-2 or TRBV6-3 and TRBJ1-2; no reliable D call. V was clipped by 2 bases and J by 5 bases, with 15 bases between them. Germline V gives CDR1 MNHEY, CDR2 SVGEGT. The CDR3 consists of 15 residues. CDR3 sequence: CASSYTLGGGYGYTF. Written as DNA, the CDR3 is TGTGCCAGCAGTTACACCCTCGGTGGAGGGTATGGCTACACCTTC.

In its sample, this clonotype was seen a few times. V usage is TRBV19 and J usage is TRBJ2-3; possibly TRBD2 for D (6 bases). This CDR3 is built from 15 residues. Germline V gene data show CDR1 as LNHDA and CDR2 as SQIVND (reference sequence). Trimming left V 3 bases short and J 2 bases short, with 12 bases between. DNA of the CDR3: TGTGCCAGTAGTATCCAGCGGGCGATCACAGATACGCAGTATTTT. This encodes CASSIQRAITDTQYF.

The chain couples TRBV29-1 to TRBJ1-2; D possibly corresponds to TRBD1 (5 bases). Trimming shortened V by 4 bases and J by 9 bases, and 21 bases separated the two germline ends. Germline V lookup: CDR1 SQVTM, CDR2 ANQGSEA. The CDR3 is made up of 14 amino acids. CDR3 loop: CSVAFRGSGLRYTF. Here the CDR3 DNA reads TGCAGCGTTGCGTTCAGAGGGTCGGGGCTTCGCTACACCTTC.

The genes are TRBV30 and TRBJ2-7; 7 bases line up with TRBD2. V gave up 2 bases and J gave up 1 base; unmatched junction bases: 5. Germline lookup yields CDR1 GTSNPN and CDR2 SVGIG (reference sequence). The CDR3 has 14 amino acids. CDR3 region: CAWSSGVGSYEQYF. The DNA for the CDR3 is TGTGCCTGGAGTAGCGGGGTAGGATCCTACGAGCAGTACTTC. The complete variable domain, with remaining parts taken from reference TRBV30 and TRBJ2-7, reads SQTIHQWPATLVQPVGSPLSLECTVEGTSNPNLYWYRQAAGRGLQLLFYSVGIGQISSEVPQNLSASRPQDRQFILSSKKLLLSDSGFYLCAWSSGVGSYEQYFGPGTRLTVT.

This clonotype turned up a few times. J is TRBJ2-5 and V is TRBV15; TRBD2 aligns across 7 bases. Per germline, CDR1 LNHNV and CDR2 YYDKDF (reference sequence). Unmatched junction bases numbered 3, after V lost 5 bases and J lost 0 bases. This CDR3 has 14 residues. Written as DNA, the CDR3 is TGTGCCACCAGCCGGGGAGGGAACCAAGAGACCCAGTACTTC. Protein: CATSRGGNQETQYF.

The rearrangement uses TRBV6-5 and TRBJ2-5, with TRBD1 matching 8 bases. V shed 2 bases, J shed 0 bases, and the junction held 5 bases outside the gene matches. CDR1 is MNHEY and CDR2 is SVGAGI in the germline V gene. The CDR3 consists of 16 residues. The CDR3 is CASSYGVTGDQETQYF. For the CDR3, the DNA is TGTGCCAGCAGTTACGGGGTGACAGGGGACCAAGAGACCCAGTACTTC.

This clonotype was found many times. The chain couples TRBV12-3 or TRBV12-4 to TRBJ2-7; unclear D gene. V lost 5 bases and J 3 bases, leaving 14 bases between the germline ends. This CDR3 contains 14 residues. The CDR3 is CASSRSGEIYEQYF. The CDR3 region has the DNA TGTGCCAGCAGTAGGAGTGGGGAAATCTACGAGCAGTACTTC.

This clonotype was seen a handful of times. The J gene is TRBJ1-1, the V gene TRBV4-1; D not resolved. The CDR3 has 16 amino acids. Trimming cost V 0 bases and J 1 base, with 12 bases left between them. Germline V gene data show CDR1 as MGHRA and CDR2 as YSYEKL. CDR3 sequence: CASSQDYGEANTEAFF. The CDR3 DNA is TGCGCCAGCAGCCAAGATTATGGGGAGGCGAACACTGAAGCTTTCTTT.

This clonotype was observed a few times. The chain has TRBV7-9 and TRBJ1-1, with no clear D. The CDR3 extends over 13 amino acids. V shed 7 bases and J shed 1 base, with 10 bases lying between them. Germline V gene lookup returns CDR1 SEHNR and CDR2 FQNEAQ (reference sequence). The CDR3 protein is CASTPVRNTEAFF. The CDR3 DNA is TGTGCCAGCACCCCTGTGCGGAACACTGAAGCTTTCTTT.

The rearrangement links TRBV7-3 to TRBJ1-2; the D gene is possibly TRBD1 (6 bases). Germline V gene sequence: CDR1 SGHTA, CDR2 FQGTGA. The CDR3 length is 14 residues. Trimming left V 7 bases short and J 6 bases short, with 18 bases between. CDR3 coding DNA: TGTGCCAGCAACGACCGACGGGCAGGGGATGGCTACACCTTC. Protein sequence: CASNDRRAGDGYTF.

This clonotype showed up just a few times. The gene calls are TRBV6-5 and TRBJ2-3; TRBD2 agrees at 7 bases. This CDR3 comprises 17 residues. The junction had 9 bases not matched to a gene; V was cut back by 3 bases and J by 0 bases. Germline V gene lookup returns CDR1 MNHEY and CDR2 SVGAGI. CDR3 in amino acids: CASSYGGWRGSTDTQYF. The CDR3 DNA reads TGTGCCAGCAGTTATGGGGGATGGCGGGGGAGCACAGATACGCAGTATTTT.

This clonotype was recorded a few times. The CDR3 reads CASSLDPNTLQETQYF. The CDR3 DNA reads TGTGCCAGCAGCTTAGACCCCAACACCCTACAAGAGACCCAGTACTTC. J is TRBJ2-5 and V is TRBV7-9, with no clear D. V dropped 1 base and J dropped 2 bases, with 14 bases sitting between them. The CDR3 has 16 residues. CDR1 is SEHNR, CDR2 FQNEAQ, per germline (reference sequence).

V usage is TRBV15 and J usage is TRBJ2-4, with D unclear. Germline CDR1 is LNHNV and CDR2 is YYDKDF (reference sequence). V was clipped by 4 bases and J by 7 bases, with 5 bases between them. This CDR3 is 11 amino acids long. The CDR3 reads CATSKGNIQYF. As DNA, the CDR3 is TGTGCCACCAGCAAAGGGAACATTCAGTACTTC.

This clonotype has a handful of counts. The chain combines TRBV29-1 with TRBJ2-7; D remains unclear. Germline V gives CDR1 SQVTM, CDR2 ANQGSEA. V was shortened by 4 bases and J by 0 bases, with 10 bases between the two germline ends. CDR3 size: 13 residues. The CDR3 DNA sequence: TGCAGCGTTGCTCACGAGAACTCCTACGAGCAGTACTTC. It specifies CSVAHENSYEQYF.

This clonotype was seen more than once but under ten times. The CDR3: CASSLAPKNIQYF. CDR3 nucleotide sequence: TGTGCCAGCAGCTTAGCCCCCAAAAACATTCAGTACTTC. The gene calls are TRBV7-2 and TRBJ2-4; D is ambiguous. Germline lookup yields CDR1 SGHTA and CDR2 FQGNSA. CDR3 size: 13 residues. Trimming took 0 bases from V and 2 from J, leaving 2 bases between them.

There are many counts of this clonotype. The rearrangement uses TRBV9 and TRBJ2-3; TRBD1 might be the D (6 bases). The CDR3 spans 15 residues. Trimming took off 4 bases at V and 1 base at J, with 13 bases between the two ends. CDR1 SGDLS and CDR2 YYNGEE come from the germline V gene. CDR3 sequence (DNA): TGTGCCAGCAGCTCAGGGGCCGGGGGCACAGATACGCAGTATTTT. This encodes CASSSGAGGTDTQYF.

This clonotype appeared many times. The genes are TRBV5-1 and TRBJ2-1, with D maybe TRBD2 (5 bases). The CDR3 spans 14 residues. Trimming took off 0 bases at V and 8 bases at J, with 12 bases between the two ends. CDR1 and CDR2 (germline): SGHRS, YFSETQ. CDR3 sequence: CASSLVGAGDEQFF. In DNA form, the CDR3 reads TGCGCCAGCAGCTTGGTGGGAGCCGGGGATGAGCAGTTCTTC.

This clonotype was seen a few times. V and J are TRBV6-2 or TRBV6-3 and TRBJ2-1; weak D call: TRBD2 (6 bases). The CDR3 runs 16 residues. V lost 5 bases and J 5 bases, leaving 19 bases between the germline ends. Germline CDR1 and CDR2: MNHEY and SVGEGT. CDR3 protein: CASSPTEEGIDNEQFF. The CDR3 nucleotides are TGTGCCAGCAGTCCAACCGAGGAGGGCATAGACAATGAGCAGTTCTTC.

Written as DNA, the CDR3 is TGTGCCACCAGCAGCAGGACACAAGAGACCCAGTACTTC. Translating gives CATSSRTQETQYF. The rearrangement links TRBV15 to TRBJ2-5; tentatively, D is TRBD1 (5 bases). The CDR3 sequence is 13 residues long. Germline V lookup: CDR1 LNHNV, CDR2 YYDKDF (reference sequence). V was pared by 3 bases and J by 2 bases, with 7 bases between. The whole variable domain, remainder taken from reference TRBV15 and TRBJ2-5, is DAMVIQNPRYQVTQFGKPVTLSCSQTLNHNVMYWYQQKSSQAPKLLFHYYDKDFNNEADTPDNFQSRRPNTSFCFLDIRSPGLGDTAMYLCATSSRTQETQYFGPGTRLLVL.

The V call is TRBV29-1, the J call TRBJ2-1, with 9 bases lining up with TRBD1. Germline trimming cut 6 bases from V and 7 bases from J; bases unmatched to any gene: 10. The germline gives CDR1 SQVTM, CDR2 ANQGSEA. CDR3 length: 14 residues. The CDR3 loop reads CSVDLQGARNEQFF. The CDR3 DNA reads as TGCAGCGTCGACTTACAGGGGGCGCGGAATGAGCAGTTCTTC.

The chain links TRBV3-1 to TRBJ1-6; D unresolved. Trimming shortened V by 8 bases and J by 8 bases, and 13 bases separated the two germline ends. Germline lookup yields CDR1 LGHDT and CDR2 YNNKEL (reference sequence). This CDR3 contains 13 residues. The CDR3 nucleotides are TGTGCCAGCGGCTCCGCAGCCGATTCACCCCTCCACTTT. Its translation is CASGSAADSPLHF.